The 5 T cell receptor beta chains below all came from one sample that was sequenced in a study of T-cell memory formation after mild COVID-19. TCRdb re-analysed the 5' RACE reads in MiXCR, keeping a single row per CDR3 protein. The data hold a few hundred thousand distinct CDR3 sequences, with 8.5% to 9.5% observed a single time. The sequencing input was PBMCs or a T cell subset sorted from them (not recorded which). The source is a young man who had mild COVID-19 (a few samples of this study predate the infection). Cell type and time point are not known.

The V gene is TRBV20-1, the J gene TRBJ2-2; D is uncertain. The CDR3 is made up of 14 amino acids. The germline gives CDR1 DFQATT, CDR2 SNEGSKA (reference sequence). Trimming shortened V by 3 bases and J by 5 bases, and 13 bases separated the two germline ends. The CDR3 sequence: CSASKPLGTGELFF. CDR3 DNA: TGCAGTGCTAGTAAGCCTCTGGGAACCGGGGAGCTGTTTTTT.

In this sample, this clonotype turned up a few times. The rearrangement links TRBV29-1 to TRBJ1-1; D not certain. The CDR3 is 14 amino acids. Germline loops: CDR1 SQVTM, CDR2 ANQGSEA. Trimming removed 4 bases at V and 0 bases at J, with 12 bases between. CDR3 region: CSVAGRSMNTEAFF. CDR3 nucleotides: TGCAGCGTTGCGGGCAGAAGTATGAACACTGAAGCTTTCTTT.

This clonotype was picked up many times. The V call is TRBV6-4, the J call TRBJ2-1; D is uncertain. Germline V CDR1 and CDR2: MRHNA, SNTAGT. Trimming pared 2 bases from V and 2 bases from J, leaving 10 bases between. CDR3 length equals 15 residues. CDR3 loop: CASSDGTDPYNEQFF. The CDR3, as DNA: TGTGCCAGCAGTGACGGCACGGACCCCTACAATGAGCAGTTCTTC.

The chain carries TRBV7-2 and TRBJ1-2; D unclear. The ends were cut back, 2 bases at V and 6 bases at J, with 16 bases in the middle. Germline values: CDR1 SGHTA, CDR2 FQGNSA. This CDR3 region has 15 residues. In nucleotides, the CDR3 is TGTGCCAGCAGCTTAAGTAGGACCGCCGGACATGGCTACACCTTC. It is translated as CASSLSRTAGHGYTF.

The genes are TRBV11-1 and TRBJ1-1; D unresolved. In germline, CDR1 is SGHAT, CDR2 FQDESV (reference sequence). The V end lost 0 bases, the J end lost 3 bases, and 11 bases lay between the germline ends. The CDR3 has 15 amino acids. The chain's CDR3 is CASSLARVAYTEAFF. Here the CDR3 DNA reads TGTGCCAGCAGCTTAGCGCGAGTTGCTTACACTGAAGCTTTCTTT.